A selection of T cell receptor beta chains follows, all from one sample in a study of CD8+ T cells in alopecia areata. Sequencing was performed with immunoSEQ multiplex PCR; in TCRdb, only in-frame clones are kept and a portion is missing. The sample lists 220,000 or so clones, around 62% occurring once. The sample consisted of CD4+ T cells sorted from blood, taken at week 0. These receptors all come from a human donor with alopecia areata. Both conserved end residues are part of each CDR3. A D gene is named only where the DNA matches it firmly. Some rows mark clone size as missing; the rest say once, few, many or name a class of expanded clone.

d_call	v_call	clone_size	j_call	cdr3_nt	cdr3_aa
.	TRBV2	.	TRBJ1-2	TGTGCCAGCACAGAGCAGGGTAACTATGGCTACACCTTC	CASTEQGNYGYTF
TRBD2	TRBV30	.	TRBJ2-1	TGTGCCTGGAGTGTAGGTGGGGGGGACTCCTACAATGAGCAGTTCTTC	CAWSVGGGDSYNEQFF
.	TRBV5-1	.	TRBJ2-1	TGCGCCAGCAGCTCAGCTAGCGCAGGTAACAATGAGCAGTTCTTC	CASSSASAGNNEQFF
.	TRBV7-9	.	TRBJ1-2	TGTGCCAGCAGCTTAGCTCTGGAGGGCTACACCTTC	CASSLALEGYTF
.	TRBV6-6	.	TRBJ1-2	TGTGCCAGCAGTTACTCAGTGATCACGGTCTATGGCTACACCTTC	CASSYSVITVYGYTF
.	TRBV4-1	few	TRBJ1-2	TGCGCCAGCAGCCAACTTGGACGACAGGCCTATGGCTACACCTTC	CASSQLGRQAYGYTF
.	TRBV29-1	.	TRBJ2-7	TGCAGCGTTTCAGCTAGGGGAGGAGAGCAGTACTTC	CSVSARGGEQYF
.	TRBV30	few	TRBJ2-3	TGTGCCTGGAGTGTAAACGCAGGGGCCAGCACAGATACGCAGTATTTT	CAWSVNAGASTDTQYF
TRBD2	TRBV19	once	TRBJ2-1	TGTGCCAGTAGTATAGGAGGGACTAGCGGGGGGTCCTACTCCCGAGCCAATGAGCAGTTCTTC	CASSIGGTSGGSYSRANEQFF
.	TRBV6-5	.	TRBJ2-5	TGTGCCAGCAGTTACGACAGCCAAGAGACCCAGTACTTC	CASSYDSQETQYF
TRBD1	TRBV7-6	.	TRBJ2-3	TGTGCCAGCAGTTTCACAGGGGCACACACAGATACGCAGTATTTT	CASSFTGAHTDTQYF
TRBD2	TRBV6-5	.	TRBJ2-3	TGTGCCAGCAGTTACTATAGCGGGGCGACAGATACGCAGTATTTT	CASSYYSGATDTQYF
.	TRBV9	.	TRBJ1-4	TGTGCCAGCAGCCCCCGAGGTGAAAAACTGTTTTTT	CASSPRGEKLFF
TRBD2	TRBV7-3	.	TRBJ2-1	TGTGCCAGCAGAGACGGGACTAGCGGGAGCTACAATGAGCAGTTCTTC	CASRDGTSGSYNEQFF
.	TRBV2	.	TRBJ2-5	TGTGCCAGCAGTCCAAAAGAGACCCAGTACTTC	CASSPKETQYF
.	TRBV6-5	.	TRBJ2-1	TGTGCCAGCAGTCATCGTAATGAGCAGTTCTTC	CASSHRNEQFF
.	TRBV9	.	TRBJ1-1	TGTGCCAGCAGCGTAGAGGGGACAACCGGGGGAGCTTTCTTT	CASSVEGTTGGAFF
.	TRBV4-1	.	TRBJ2-4	TGCGCCAGCAGCCAACCCCGGGACCGTCGGATTCAGTACTTC	CASSQPRDRRIQYF
.	TRBV6-1	.	TRBJ1-5	TGTGCCAGCAGTGAAGCCAGCCTTAGCAATCAGCCCCAGCATTTT	CASSEASLSNQPQHF
TRBD1	TRBV7-8	.	TRBJ1-2	TGTGCCAGCAGCTTACGACAGGGAAAGATTAAGAGCTACACCTTC	CASSLRQGKIKSYTF
.	TRBV18	few	TRBJ1-1	TGTGCCAGCTCAGGGGGTAACACTGAAGCTTTCTTT	CASSGGNTEAFF
.	TRBV29-1	.	TRBJ2-1	TGCAGCGTTGTCTTGAGTGTAGGCTACAATGAGCAGTTCTTC	CSVVLSVGYNEQFF
.	TRBV5-1	.	TRBJ2-3	TGCGCCACCGCGGCGAAGTTCACAGATACGCAGTATTTT	CATAAKFTDTQYF
TRBD1	TRBV27	.	TRBJ1-2	TGTGCCAGCAGTGCCGGACAGGGCAGTCGGGGCTACACCTTC	CASSAGQGSRGYTF
.	TRBV15	.	TRBJ1-4	TGTGCCACCAGTGCCAGGACCCGAACTAATGAAAAACTGTTTTTT	CATSARTRTNEKLFF
.	TRBV4-2	.	TRBJ2-4	TGTGCCAGCAGCCAAGACACCCTAGCCAAAAACATTCAGTACTTC	CASSQDTLAKNIQYF
.	TRBV5-1	.	TRBJ2-1	TGCGCCAGCAGCTTGTTGGATGAGCAGTTCTTC	CASSLLDEQFF
TRBD1	TRBV5-4	.	TRBJ2-7	TGTGCCAGCAGCTTGGCGGGACAGGGGAGAATGGTGCAGTACTTC	CASSLAGQGRMVQYF
.	TRBV18	few	TRBJ2-7	TGTGCCAGCTCACATACTGTCCAGGGTTCGTCCTACGAGCAGTACTTC	CASSHTVQGSSYEQYF
.	TRBV29-1	few	TRBJ2-2	TGCAGCGTTGACCCCAAAGCCACCGGGGAGCTGTTTTTT	CSVDPKATGELFF
.	TRBV4-1	.	TRBJ2-5	TGCGCCAGCAGCCCGGGTTTAACTAGCTGGACAGAGACCCAGTACTTC	CASSPGLTSWTETQYF